This T cell receptor (beta chain) is from a study of siplizumab effects on memory and regulatory T cells. Findings of the study overall: Roughly 80-95% of proliferating CD4+ or CD8+ clones defied assignment to a naive or memory phenotype. Only a minor fraction of alloreactive clones mapped to unstimulated subsets. Naive T cells, seemingly more diverse than memory cells, seemed major alloresponse contributors.

Trimming removed 3 bases from V and 7 bases from J, with 22 bases in between. The CDR3 has 16 amino acids. Per germline, CDR1 GTSNPN and CDR2 SVGIG (reference sequence). Per-sample assaying covered 85,000 to 100,000 TCR templates. The table came from immunoSEQ multiplex PCR; TCRdb's copy has only in-frame clones and leaves some out. The sample holds approximately 100,000 clones, 91% seen once. In regard to this clone: Its antigen is currently unknown.

V is TRBV30 and J is TRBJ1-5, with D perhaps TRBD1 (5 bases). The receptor was derived from a human donor in good health. Some clones in this sample may be carry-over from other donors' samples. Sequencing used CD4+ T cells sorted from blood. Here the CDR3 DNA reads TGTGCCTGGAGGCAGGTCGGGACGGGAGGCGGCCAGCCCCAGCATTTT. It encodes CAWRQVGTGGGQPQHF.